Listed here is a single TCR beta chain. Its antigen is as yet unknown. Deletions cut 2 bases from V and 6 bases from J, with 10 bases between. Germline V gene data show CDR1 as MDHEN and CDR2 as SYDVKM. This CDR3 contains 13 residues. This sample was included in a study of persistence of HIV-infected CD4 T cells. For the study at large: CD4+ T cells responding to CMV or HIV-1 Gag were isolated.

The stimulus was an HIV-1 Gag 15-mer peptide pool, about 1.1 ug/peptide/mL. Memory cells lacking CD40L and CD69 with high CD45RO were sorted. Stimulated PBMCs had first been depleted of CD8+ T cells. CD8-depleted PBMCs were stimulated 18 hours with anti-CD28/CD49d costimulation, CD40-blocking antibody and enfuvirtide. This was the immunoSEQ version 4 assay in survey mode. TCRdb keeps only in-frame clones here, not all; method: immunoSEQ multiplex PCR. The sample lists approximately 65,000 clones, about 69% occurring once. Sequences were derived from CD4+ T cells sorted from PBMCs after roughly 18-hour stimulation, sampled from a patient who received antiretroviral therapy. The chain carries TRBV28 and TRBJ1-1; D perhaps matches TRBD1 (6 bases). This TCR was recovered from an adult man with HIV who was CMV-seropositive. The CDR3 loop is CASSLRGMAEAFF. The CDR3 DNA is TGTGCCAGCAGTTTAAGGGGGATGGCTGAAGCTTTCTTT.